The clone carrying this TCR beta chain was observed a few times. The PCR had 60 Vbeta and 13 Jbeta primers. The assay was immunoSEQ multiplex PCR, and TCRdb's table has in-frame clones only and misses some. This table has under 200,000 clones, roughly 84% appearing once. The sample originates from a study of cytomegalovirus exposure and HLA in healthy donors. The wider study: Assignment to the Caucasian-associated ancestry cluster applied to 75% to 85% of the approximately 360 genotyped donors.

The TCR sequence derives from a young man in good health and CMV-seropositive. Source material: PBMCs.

The DNA of the CDR3 is TGTGCCAGCAGCGTAGACAGTAATGAAAAACTGTTTTTT. The encoded protein is CASSVDSNEKLFF. J is TRBJ1-4 and V is TRBV9; D unresolved. Trimming cost V 0 bases and J 4 bases, with 4 bases left between them. The length of the CDR3 is 13 residues. Germline CDR1 reads SGDLS; CDR2 reads YYNGEE.